This T cell receptor (beta chain) is from a study of blood T cell repertoires in COVID-19. The V gene end was trimmed by 1 base and the J gene end by 3 bases; junction bases not matched to a gene: 16. Looked up from germline, CDR1 is SGHVS and CDR2 is FQNEAQ. This CDR3 spans 20 amino acids. The protocol was immunoSEQ multiplex PCR, while the TCRdb copy is restricted to in-frame clones and leaves out a portion. The sample shows 250,000 to 300,000 clones, approximately 91% of them seen only once. The chain carries TRBV7-8 and TRBJ2-3, with TRBD2 identical over 10 bases. The sample taken for sequencing was peripheral blood. The sequence was obtained from a young woman with COVID-19, enrolled during active disease. The CDR3 reads CASSLVRGRPGLARTDTQYF. CDR3 nucleotide sequence: TGTGCCAGCAGCTTAGTGCGCGGTCGGCCGGGACTAGCGCGTACAGATACGCAGTATTTT.